A few counts support the clone carrying this T cell receptor beta chain. The J segment lost 4 bases and the V segment lost 3 bases, leaving 4 bases of the junction unmatched. This CDR3 spans 13 amino acids. CDR1 SQVTM and CDR2 ANQGSEA come from the germline V gene. The data were taken from a study of spatial heterogeneity in lung cancer. About the research overall: Where available, sequencing covered follow-up PBMC samples, taken at a median of approximately 24 months after resection. Beta-chain sequences consistently outnumbered alpha-chain sequences in detection.

The time point was: blood at routine non-recurrence follow-up after resection. Individual TCR cDNA molecules each bore their own unique molecular identifier. TCRdb redid the calling of the 5' RACE reads with MiXCR, one entry per CDR3 protein. The repertoire has a few thousand distinct CDR3 sequences, approximately 30% of them found once; the top ten carry 4.5% to 7%. The chain uses TRBV29-1 and TRBJ2-3, with 7 bases that match TRBD2. This TCR derives from a male donor with early-stage non-small cell lung cancer. Sequenced here: PBMCs, sampled at follow-up. The DNA of the CDR3 is TGCAGCGTTGAGGTCGGGGGGTCAGATACGCAGTATTTT. Encoded protein: CSVEVGGSDTQYF.